The 6 T cell receptor beta chains below come from one sample, sequenced in a study of vaccination effects on CD4 cells after COVID-19. Peptide-pool stimulation followed by sequencing identified expanded antigen-specific CD4+ clonotypes in the ViraFEST assay. Following a roughly 9-day culture, CD4+ T cells were purified. PCR showed that the person got SARS-CoV-2 infection at some point between March and December 2020. These TCRs are of unknown antigen specificity. Profiling relied on immunoSEQ multiplex PCR, and the TCRdb table lists in-frame clones only, not all of them. Counted here are around 75,000 clones, 73% occurring once; the ten biggest clones make up more than 5%. The source was CD4+ T cells from PBMCs cultured with HIV peptides, collected before COVID-19 vaccination. Subset noted: HIV-1 Nef peptide pool negative control/reference culture. The source is a human donor who had a prior SARS-CoV-2 infection.

The chain links TRBV5-1 to TRBJ2-3, with 9 bases identical to TRBD2. The CDR3 sequence is 16 residues long. CDR1 is SGHRS, CDR2 YFSETQ, per germline. Germline trimming cut 4 bases from V and 0 bases from J; bases unmatched to any gene: 6. The CDR3 region is CASSERLAGSTDTQYF. The CDR3 DNA reads TGCGCCAGCAGCGAAAGGCTAGCGGGGAGCACAGATACGCAGTATTTT.

CDR3 sequence reads: CASSSGWDSGQETQYF. The CDR3 DNA reads as TGTGCCAGCAGCTCGGGGTGGGATAGCGGCCAAGAGACCCAGTACTTC. The chain is built from TRBV5-4 and TRBJ2-5; possible D gene TRBD2, 6 bases. V lost 3 bases to trimming and J lost 1 base, with 16 bases between them. This CDR3 is 16 amino acids long. Germline lookup yields CDR1 SGHNT and CDR2 YYREEE (reference sequence).

This rearrangement joins TRBV5-4 to TRBJ1-6; TRBD1 matches at 9 bases. The germline V gene has CDR1 SGHNT and CDR2 YYREEE (reference sequence). The CDR3 extends over 14 amino acids. V shed 4 bases and J 9 bases; nucleotides not matched to a gene: 5. The CDR3 is CASSGTGRFSPLHF. Here the CDR3 DNA reads TGTGCCAGCAGCGGGACAGGGAGGTTTTCACCCCTCCACTTT. Variable domain in full (rest from reference TRBV5-4 and TRBJ1-6): ETGVTQSPTHLIKTRGQQVTLRCSSQSGHNTVSWYQQALGQGPQFIFQYYREEENGRGNFPPRFSGLQFPNYSSELNVNALELDDSALYLCASSGTGRFSPLHFGNGTRLTVT.

The chain combines TRBV2 with TRBJ2-5; the D gene is possibly TRBD1 (5 bases). CDR1 is SNHLY and CDR2 is FYNNEI in the germline V gene. Deletions cut 7 bases from V and 2 bases from J, with 14 bases between. The CDR3 is 14 amino acids. The CDR3 coding sequence is TGTGCCAGCAACTACGGCACAGGACAAGAGACCCAGTACTTC. Translated: CASNYGTGQETQYF.

This chain uses TRBV19 with TRBJ1-2; D call uncertain. Per germline, CDR1 LNHDA and CDR2 SQIVND (reference sequence). This CDR3 has 13 amino acids. V was pared by 1 base and J by 2 bases, with 5 bases between. Written as DNA, the CDR3 is TGTGCCAGTAGTATAGGGGGAAACTATGGCTACACCTTC. This sequence encodes CASSIGGNYGYTF.

The gene calls are TRBV9 and TRBJ2-1; D is unclear. This CDR3 spans 16 amino acids. Germline V lookup: CDR1 SGDLS, CDR2 YYNGEE. V lost 0 bases and J 4 bases, leaving 14 bases between the germline ends. The DNA for the CDR3 is TGTGCCAGCAGCGTAGGTTTAGGCCTGGGATACAATGAGCAGTTCTTC. Amino acids: CASSVGLGLGYNEQFF.